The 19 T cell receptor beta chains below were found in one sample sequenced in a study of cytomegalovirus exposure and HLA in healthy donors. Primers: 60 Vbeta forward and 13 Jbeta reverse. Data came from immunoSEQ multiplex PCR; TCRdb stores just in-frame clones and leaves some out. The sample contains about 190,000 clones, more than 60% of which appear only once. The source material was PBMCs. Receptors were obtained from a woman in her 30s in good health and CMV-seropositive.

The chain links TRBV29-1 to TRBJ1-2, with D possibly matching TRBD1 (5 bases). The V gene's germline CDR1 is SQVTM and CDR2 ANQGSEA. V was cut by 4 bases and J by 4 bases, with 16 bases left in between. This CDR3 comprises 14 residues. The CDR3 here is CSVVERGLGYGYTF. The CDR3 DNA is TGCAGCGTTGTAGAAAGGGGTCTGGGCTATGGCTACACCTTC.

The chain is built from TRBV28 and TRBJ2-3; 14 bases match TRBD2. The CDR3 is made up of 16 amino acids. CDR1 is MDHEN and CDR2 is SYDVKM in the germline V gene. Losses at the gene ends were 6 bases for V and 3 bases for J; bases not matched to a gene: 5. CDR3 in DNA: TGTGCCAGCAGAGAAGGGACTAGCGGGAGAACAGATACGCAGTATTTT. Translated, it gives CASREGTSGRTDTQYF.

As DNA, the CDR3 is TGTGCCAGCAGTCCGCGGGGGGAGCCCTACAATGAGCAGTTCTTC. Protein sequence: CASSPRGEPYNEQFF. The rearrangement uses TRBV6-6 and TRBJ2-1, with 8 bases aligning to TRBD2. With 5 bases clipped from V and 2 bases from J, the junction kept 5 bases outside the gene matches. Germline-derived CDR1 and CDR2 are MNHNY and SVGAGI (reference sequence). The length of the CDR3 is 15 residues.

This clone came up a few times. V usage is TRBV30 and J usage is TRBJ1-5; D is possibly TRBD1 (5 bases). With 4 bases removed from V and 2 bases from J, the gap between germline ends came to 9 bases. CDR3 size: 13 residues. Per the germline V gene, CDR1 is GTSNPN and CDR2 is SVGIG (reference sequence). In nucleotides, the CDR3 is TGTGCCTGGACGGGGGAGCGCAATCAGCCCCAGCATTTT. Residues: CAWTGERNQPQHF.

This chain links TRBV29-1 with TRBJ1-1; unclear D gene. The CDR3 runs 8 residues. Trimming removed 7 bases at V and 11 bases at J, with 8 bases between. Germline V gene lookup returns CDR1 SQVTM and CDR2 ANQGSEA. The CDR3 protein is CSDSRAFF. The CDR3 region has the DNA TGCAGCGACTCACGGGCTTTCTTT.

In this sample, this clone turned up once. This sequence joins TRBV10-3 and TRBJ2-7; the match to TRBD2 covers 9 bases. CDR3 length: 16 residues. The junction had 20 bases not matched to a gene; V was cut back by 10 bases and J by 7 bases. CDR1 is ENHRY, CDR2 SYGVKD, per germline. CDR3 amino acids: CASSGLAGEVGGEQYF. The CDR3, as DNA: TGTGCCAGCTCGGGGTTAGCGGGAGAGGTCGGTGGTGAGCAGTACTTC.

The chain links TRBV10-3 to TRBJ2-1; 7 bases are a match to TRBD2. This CDR3 region has 11 residues. With V trimmed by 6 bases and J by 10 bases, 3 bases remained unmatched. CDR1 and CDR2 from the germline V gene are ENHRY and SYGVKD. CDR3 in DNA: TGTGCCATCAGCGGGCGGGGGGAGCAGTTCTTC. Translation gives CAISGRGEQFF.

This clone was counted between two and nine times. The rearrangement links TRBV5-1 to TRBJ2-5; TRBD2 agrees at 7 bases. CDR1 and CDR2 (germline): SGHRS, YFSETQ. Losses at the gene ends were 4 bases for V and 1 base for J; bases not matched to a gene: 1. The CDR3 has 13 amino acids. CDR3 nucleotide sequence: TGCGCCAGCAGCCGGGAGGTCCAAGAGACCCAGTACTTC. Protein product: CASSREVQETQYF.

The rearrangement joins TRBV7-2 to TRBJ2-7; 9 bases fit TRBD2. This CDR3 is built from 15 residues. The germline CDR1 and CDR2 sequences are SGHTA and FQGNSA. Trimming removed 4 bases from V and 3 bases from J; junction bases left unmatched: 7. CDR3: CASSSTSGTRYEQYF. The CDR3 DNA reads as TGTGCCAGCAGCTCGACTAGCGGTACACGCTACGAGCAGTACTTC.

The chain carries TRBV28 and TRBJ2-7; tentative D call: TRBD2 (5 bases). Germline values: CDR1 MDHEN, CDR2 SYDVKM. CDR3 size: 15 residues. V lost 8 bases and J lost 2, with 19 bases in between. DNA of the CDR3: TGTGCCAGCGGCGCGGCGGGCGGTGGGGCCTACGAGCAGTACTTC. Translation: CASGAAGGGAYEQYF.

This chain uses TRBV15 with TRBJ2-7, with 9 bases matching TRBD2. CDR1 and CDR2 (germline): LNHNV, YYDKDF (reference sequence). The CDR3 spans 15 residues. After removal of 1 base from V and 7 bases from J, the junction contained 8 bases not matched to a gene. CDR3 protein: CATSRAGGGADEQYF. The DNA of the CDR3 is TGTGCCACCAGCAGAGCGGGCGGGGGGGCGGATGAGCAGTACTTC.

This chain links TRBV30 with TRBJ2-5; 14 bases agree with TRBD2. CDR1 is GTSNPN and CDR2 is SVGIG in the germline V gene (reference sequence). The CDR3 sequence is 16 residues long. The ends lost 0 bases at V and 1 base at J; junction bases unmatched: 1. Here the CDR3 reads CAWSVGLAGAQETQYF. DNA of the CDR3: TGTGCCTGGAGTGTGGGACTAGCGGGAGCCCAAGAGACCCAGTACTTC. The whole variable domain, remainder taken from reference TRBV30 and TRBJ2-5, is SQTIHQWPATLVQPVGSPLSLECTVEGTSNPNLYWYRQAAGRGLQLLFYSVGIGQISSEVPQNLSASRPQDRQFILSSKKLLLSDSGFYLCAWSVGLAGAQETQYFGPGTRLLVL.

J is TRBJ1-5 and V is TRBV28, with unresolved D. Germline CDR1 and CDR2: MDHEN and SYDVKM. The V end was cut by 5 bases, the J end by 5 bases, with 22 bases between. The CDR3 contains 17 residues. Written as DNA, the CDR3 is TGTGCCAGCAGTCCCATGGGGAGGGTGAGGTCGTATCAGCCCCAGCATTTT. Residues: CASSPMGRVRSYQPQHF.

The rearrangement links TRBV18 to TRBJ2-1; TRBD1 matches at 9 bases. This CDR3 has 15 residues. The germline V gene has CDR1 KGHSH and CDR2 LQKENI. Losses at the gene ends were 6 bases for V and 3 bases for J; bases not matched to a gene: 6. The CDR3 nucleotides read TGTGCCAGCTCCCCGGGACAGGGTCTCTACAATGAGCAGTTCTTC. Translated, it gives CASSPGQGLYNEQFF.

The J gene is TRBJ2-7, the V gene TRBV7-8; no clear D. Trimming stripped 5 bases from V and 0 bases from J, with 14 bases between. The CDR3 extends over 15 amino acids. Germline CDR1 SGHVS, CDR2 FQNEAQ. The CDR3 sequence is CASSPPVASSYEQYF. The CDR3 DNA follows: TGTGCCAGCAGCCCCCCGGTCGCTAGCTCCTACGAGCAGTACTTC.

The V call is TRBV7-2, the J call TRBJ1-1; D is uncertain. V lost 5 bases and J lost 4, with 17 bases in between. Germline V gene sequence: CDR1 SGHTA, CDR2 FQGNSA. The CDR3 runs 15 residues. The CDR3 DNA reads TGTGCCAGCAGCACCTTTTTTGGAGGGATCACTGAAGCTTTCTTT. Its translation: CASSTFFGGITEAFF. Complete variable domain (other parts from reference TRBV7-2 and TRBJ1-1): GAGVSQSPSNKVTEKGKDVELRCDPISGHTALYWYRQSLGQGLEFLIYFQGNSAPDKSGLPSDRFSAERTGGSVSTLTIQRTQQEDSAVYLCASSTFFGGITEAFFGQGTRLTVV.

The chain recombines TRBV29-1 with TRBJ1-2; D unclear. Trimming cost V 3 bases and J 4 bases, with 12 bases left between them. Germline lookup yields CDR1 SQVTM and CDR2 ANQGSEA. The length of the CDR3 is 13 residues. DNA of the CDR3: TGCAGCGTTGAGAGGAGGGAACTCTATGGCTACACCTTC. It translates to CSVERRELYGYTF.

The chain employs TRBV27 and TRBJ2-7, with 9 bases matching TRBD2. The CDR3 covers 13 residues. The V gene end was trimmed by 6 bases and the J gene end by 3 bases; junction bases not matched to a gene: 3. Germline values: CDR1 MNHEY, CDR2 SMNVEV (reference sequence). The chain's CDR3 is CASRSSGSYEQYF. The CDR3 DNA sequence: TGTGCCAGCAGAAGTAGCGGGAGCTACGAGCAGTACTTC.

Regarding this clone: The sample holds other DNA sequences that translate to the same CDR3. The chain employs TRBV30 and TRBJ2-7; weak D call: TRBD2 (5 bases). The ends were cut back, 0 bases at V and 2 bases at J, with 8 bases in the middle. The germline gives CDR1 GTSNPN, CDR2 SVGIG (reference sequence). This CDR3 region has 13 residues. The CDR3 DNA reads TGTGCCTGGAGTGTTGGAGGAACCTACGAGCAGTACTTC. Residues: CAWSVGGTYEQYF.